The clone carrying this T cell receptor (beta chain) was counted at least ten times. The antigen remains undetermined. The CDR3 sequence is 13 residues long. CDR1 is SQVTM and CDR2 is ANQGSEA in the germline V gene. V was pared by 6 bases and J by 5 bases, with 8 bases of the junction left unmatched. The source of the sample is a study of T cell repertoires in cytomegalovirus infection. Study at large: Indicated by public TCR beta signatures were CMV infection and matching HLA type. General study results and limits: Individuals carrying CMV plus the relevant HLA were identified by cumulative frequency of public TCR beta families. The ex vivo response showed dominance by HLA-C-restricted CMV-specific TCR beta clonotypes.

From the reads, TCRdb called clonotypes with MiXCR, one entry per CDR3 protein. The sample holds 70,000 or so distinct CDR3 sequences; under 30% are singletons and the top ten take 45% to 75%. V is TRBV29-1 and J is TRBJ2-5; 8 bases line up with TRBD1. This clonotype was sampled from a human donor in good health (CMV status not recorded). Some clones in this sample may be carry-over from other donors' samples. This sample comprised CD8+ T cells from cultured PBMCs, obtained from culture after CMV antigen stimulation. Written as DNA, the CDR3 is TGCAGCGTGGCCCACAGGGGGTTGGAGACCCAGTACTTC. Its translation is CSVAHRGLETQYF. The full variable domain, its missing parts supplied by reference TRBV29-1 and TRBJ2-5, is SAVISQKPSRDICQRGTSLTIQCQVDSQVTMMFWYRQQPGQSLTLIATANQGSEATYESGFVIDKFPISRPNLTFSTLTVSNMSPEDSSIYLCSVAHRGLETQYFGPGTRLLVL.